Listed below are T cell receptor beta chains from one sample, sequenced in a study of cytotoxic CD8 clonotypes in ibrutinib-treated CLL. Sequenced by immunoSEQ multiplex PCR; TCRdb stores in-frame clones only, minus some. The sample comprises about 140,000 clones, around 80% of which are singletons, and less than 8.5% rests with the top ten. Sequenced material: PBMCs, taken after 36 months of ibrutinib treatment. Receptor source: a human donor with chronic lymphocytic leukemia. CDR3s leave out the opening cysteine and the closing phenylalanine or tryptophan. The listing skips clone size in some rows; elsewhere it reads once, few, many or a size class.

V | size | CDR3
TRBV6-1 | few | ASSEQLAGVYNEQF
TRBV28 | few | ASRTSNQPQH
TRBV4-1 | . | ASSLSAEVVSPLH
TRBV9 | . | ASSVRADVREPQH
TRBV15 | . | ATSRDGGGGYT
TRBV6-5 | few | ASRGGGNQPQH
TRBV6-6 | . | ASSYSGVYEQY
TRBV10-3 | once | AISEPKGPGVSYNEQF
TRBV5-4 | . | ASSLGGQGPYEQY
TRBV5-4 | . | ASTSWDTPAGT
TRBV5-6 | . | ASSRDGGPFGGYT
TRBV19 | . | ASRVRGANTGELF
TRBV6-6 | . | ASSQLHEQF
TRBV2 | . | ASSGLRGGNEQF
TRBV10-1 | few | ASSDEAAGGYGYT
TRBV7-6 | . | ASTLGQGQETQY
TRBV5-1 | once | ASSLTFGGLSPLH
TRBV19 | . | ASSSTGTPRETQY
TRBV10-1 | . | ASRKTANTEAF
TRBV4-1 | . | ASSQRQGVAGGGYTQY
TRBV4-1 | once | ASRRVGTSGSKGTGEQY
TRBV11-3 | . | ASSLFTSSYNEQF
TRBV5-1 | . | ASSLGQGSYNEQF
TRBV19 | . | ASRAPGPNTEAF
TRBV11-2 | . | ASSLLGQSEQY
TRBV25-1 | . | ASSDPGSSYEQY
TRBV14 | . | ASSQDRGSRVGETQY
TRBV14 | . | ASRMSSGNTIY
TRBV30 | . | AWSAPANEKLF